One TCR beta chain is described in this entry. Antigen unknown. Sequencing used immunoSEQ multiplex PCR; TCRdb keeps in-frame clones, though not all of them. This sample has some 16,000 clones, with 75% to 85% found just once. This entry is derived from a study of T cell clones after liver transplantation. In the study overall: Liver transplant recipients had immunosuppression withdrawal attempted within 2 years. Pre-transplant mixed lymphocyte reactions yielded third-party-reactive TCRbeta sequences as comparators for graft-donor-reactive sequences. Study-level results: Donor-reactive sequences fell more than third party-reactive ones, suggesting partial deletion. A significant post-transplant drop in circulating graft-donor-reactive CD4 TCRbeta sequences occurred in most of the 8 subjects.

The sequence came from a human patient who received a liver transplant. The T cells may partly be graft donor cells. The sample in question was CD8+ T cells from blood, obtained 48 months after liver transplant.

The CDR3 reads CASSYLGAHSGELFF. The CDR3 coding sequence is TGTGCCAGCAGTTACCTGGGAGCCCATTCCGGGGAGCTGTTTTTT. This chain uses TRBV6-5 with TRBJ2-2; D may be TRBD2 (5 bases). V was clipped by 2 bases and J by 6 bases, with 13 bases between them. Looked up from germline, CDR1 is MNHEY and CDR2 is SVGAGI. CDR3 length: 15 residues.